This T cell receptor (beta chain) was recorded in a study of tumor-infiltrating lymphocytes in primary liver carcinoma. With about 470 ng total RNA as template and a constant-region primer, TCR beta cDNA was made. TCR beta libraries came from three nested multiplex PCR rounds using slightly modified ARM-PCR. TCRdb ran MiXCR on the multiplex PCR reads and lists one entry per CDR3 protein. This table has more than 100,000 distinct CDR3 sequences, 50% to 65% appearing once. Co-extracted RNA and DNA came from around 18-30 mg of unsorted bulk tissue. The sequence was collected from a woman aged 55-69 years with primary liver carcinoma and hepatitis B virus infection. The source material was liver tumor tissue from sampling region 1. Described subset: tumor region T1, superior pole.

The CDR3, as DNA: TGTGCCAGCAGCATATTGGGACAGGGGACCTACGAGCAGTACTTC. Its translation is CASSILGQGTYEQYF. This chain uses TRBV2 with TRBJ2-7, with 10 positions matching TRBD1. The CDR3 loop spans 15 amino acids. CDR1 is SNHLY, CDR2 FYNNEI, per germline. V lost 6 bases and J lost 2; bases outside the gene matches: 7.